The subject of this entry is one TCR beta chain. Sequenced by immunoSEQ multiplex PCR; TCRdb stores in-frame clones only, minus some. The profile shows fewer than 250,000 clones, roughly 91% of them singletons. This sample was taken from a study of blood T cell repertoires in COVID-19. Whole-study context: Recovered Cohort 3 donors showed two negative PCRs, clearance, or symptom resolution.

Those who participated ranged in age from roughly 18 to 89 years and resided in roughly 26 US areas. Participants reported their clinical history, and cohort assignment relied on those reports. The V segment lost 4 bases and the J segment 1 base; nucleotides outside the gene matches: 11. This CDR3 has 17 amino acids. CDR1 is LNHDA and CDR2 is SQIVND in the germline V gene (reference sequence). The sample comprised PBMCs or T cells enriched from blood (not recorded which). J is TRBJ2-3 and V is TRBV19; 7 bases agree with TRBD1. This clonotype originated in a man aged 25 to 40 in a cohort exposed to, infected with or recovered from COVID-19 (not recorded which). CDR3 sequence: CASSTIGTALGTDTQYF. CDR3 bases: TGTGCCAGTAGTACCATCGGGACAGCTCTCGGCACAGATACGCAGTATTTT.